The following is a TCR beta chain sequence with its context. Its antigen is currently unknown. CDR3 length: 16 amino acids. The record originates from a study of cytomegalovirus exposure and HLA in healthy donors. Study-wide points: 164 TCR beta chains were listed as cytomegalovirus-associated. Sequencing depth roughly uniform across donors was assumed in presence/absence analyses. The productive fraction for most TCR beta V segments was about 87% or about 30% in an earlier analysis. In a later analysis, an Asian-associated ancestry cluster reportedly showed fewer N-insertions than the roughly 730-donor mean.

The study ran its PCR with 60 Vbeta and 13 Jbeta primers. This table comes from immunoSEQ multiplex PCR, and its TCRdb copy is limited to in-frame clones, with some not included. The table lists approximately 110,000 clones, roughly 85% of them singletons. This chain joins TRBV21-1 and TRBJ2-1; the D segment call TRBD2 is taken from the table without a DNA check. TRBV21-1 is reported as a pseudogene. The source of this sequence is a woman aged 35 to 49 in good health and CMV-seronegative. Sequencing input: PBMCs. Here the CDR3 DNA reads TGTGCCAGCAGCAAAGATCGCAGGGAGGGGTACAATGAGCAGTTCTTC. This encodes CASSKDRREGYNEQFF.